This T cell receptor (beta chain) derives from a study of cytomegalovirus exposure and HLA in healthy donors (dated by TCRdb to about 2017). Describing the broader study: According to an earlier analysis of 587 of the donors, some 170 million T cells yielded over 100 million unique TCR beta sequences and more than 250 Gb of sequence data. Along with the roughly 710-subject first cohort, a separate validation cohort of 120 different subjects was used. The genetic ancestry cluster associated with self-reported Caucasian donors included over 80% of the 300 to 400 genotyped donors. The number of donors typed differed by locus, with roughly 629-640 for A, B, C, DRB1 and DQB1, about 500 for DQA1, 600 to 610 for DPA1, and 400 to 490 for DPB1. Donor age, sex, ethnicity and CMV serostatus were compiled together with the repertoire data. The study combined high-throughput TCR immunosequencing, statistical association of individual TCRs with disease status, and machine learning to predict cytomegalovirus infection status. The study used immunosequencing to profile the T cell repertoires of under 700 subjects and linked those repertoires to cytomegalovirus serostatus. In an earlier analysis of 587 of the donors, high-throughput TCR beta sequencing was used to judge whether each TCR beta V gene segment behaved as functional or pseudogenic. The study aimed to test whether signatures of past pathogen exposure could be identified by cataloging public T cell receptors. In a later genetic analysis, genome-wide SNP genotypes for about three fifths of the roughly 670 donors were used, and that subset was treated as a discovery cohort. To study patterns of TCR occurrence, a later analysis re-analyzed previously published TCR beta repertoires from 666 donors and added high-resolution HLA genotyping. HLA typing included class I and class II loci at four-digit resolution. In the later analysis, no new phenotypic data were used to find candidate immune exposures; instead, reliance was placed on TCR beta sequences and their occurrence across donors. About 300 gigabases of sequencing data and tens of millions of unique TCR sequences were included in an early release covering roughly 600 HLA-typed donors. Every repertoire in the discovery cohort had been generated on one and the same sequencing platform. A handful of DR-DQ haplotypes were handled as single units for association and clustering because linkage in the cohort was strong. Across some 400 genotyped donors of the cohort, an average of roughly 250,000 unique TCR beta nucleotide sequences per donor were sequenced, and roughly 17% of those sequences were non-productive.

The library was prepared using the immunoSEQ multiplex PCR assay. The multiplex PCR relied on a mix of 60 forward primers for TCR Vbeta segments and 13 reverse primers for TCR Jbeta segments. A multiplex PCR assay on genomic DNA amplified the CDR3 region of rearranged TCR beta genes. Amplified TCR beta libraries were sequenced as 87-base-pair reads on the Illumina HiSeq System. As for the authors' bioinformatics: A later analysis tallied around 87 million unique TCR beta chains across the 700 or so repertoires, and approximately 12 million of those chains were shared by two or more donors. A nearest-neighbor algorithm error-corrected the raw reads and collapsed the reads into unique sequences, merging closely related sequences to remove PCR and sequencing errors. CDR3 sequences were aligned to IMGT reference sequences to assign V, D and J gene segments. For a sequence to be retained, a match of at least six nucleotides to both a V gene segment and a J gene segment was required. Rearrangements were classified as productive when the CDR3 lacked stop codons and remained in frame with V and J, and all other rearrangements were classified as non-productive. Following IMGT convention, CDR3 was defined as the stretch from the second conserved V-encoded cysteine up to the conserved J-encoded phenylalanine. The earlier analysis of about 590 of the donors excluded sequences that lacked an unambiguous match to a single V gene segment. An earlier analysis of approximately 590 of the donors called V segments functional above 56.7% productive rearrangements and segregating when the between-donor standard deviation exceeded 5%. To diagnose cytomegalovirus status from the catalog of TCR beta chain sequences, a statistical classification framework was built. A later analysis assigned V and J genes by comparing TCR nucleotide sequences with IMGT/GENE-DB human TR gene sequences. A later analysis assigned CDR3 sequences and most-parsimonious VDJ recombination scenarios with the TCRdist pipeline. In a later analysis, each TCR beta chain was defined by its CDR3 amino acid sequence together with its V-gene family, and reads lacking a unique V-gene family were excluded. In a later analysis, several hundred highly shared, low-generation-probability nucleotide sequences were removed to address suspected cross-contamination and a sequencing artifact. For each public chain, a later analysis derived a clonal expansion index from normalized ranks of inferred template counts within each repertoire. A later analysis computed generation probabilities with a VDJ recombination model fitted to out-of-frame rearrangements, and checked the results against IGoR. In a later analysis, hypergeometric tests were used to score TCR-TCR, TCR-HLA and TCR-CMV co-occurrence, with a repertoire-size bias correction applied to TCR pairs. In a later analysis, false discovery rates were estimated by permuting HLA or CMV assignments 20 times. In a later analysis, co-occurring TCRs were grouped using DBSCAN, and TCRdist sequence similarity was added for clustering within HLA-allele-positive subsets. Co-occurrence clustering excluded repertoires with fewer than 30,000 or more than 120,000 public chains, plus five with anomalous nucleotide sharing. TCRdb retrieved this table from immuneACCESS and kept in-frame rearrangements only. Not all clones are present; in checked studies, unresolved V genes account for under half, and no reason is known for the remainder. V and J calls and clone size are those listed in that table; D and trimming were worked out from the DNA. The sample profile shows 50,000 or so clones; roughly 84% of them were found once. Approximately 3% of the sample is held by the ten biggest clonotypes.

The cohort was made up of 666 healthy bone marrow donors. At the time of sampling, all cohort members were nominally healthy, though unrecorded immune exposures were likely present. The donor tested CMV seronegative, placing the donor among the 352 seronegative members of the cohort. A peripheral blood sample was collected from each donor, and TCR beta sequencing was performed on peripheral blood mononuclear cells. Genomic DNA extraction from the blood cell samples was performed with the Qiagen DNeasy Blood Extraction Kit. Study-level results and caveats: Across donors, most TCR sequences were observed very rarely, whereas some public TCRs were present in many individuals. The cohort was sequenced for TCR beta chains only, and without alpha or paired-chain data the features that could be detected were limited. Roughly uniform sequencing depth across donors was assumed in presence/absence analyses, although this assumption may not hold. Immune exposure information for the cohort was limited to CMV serostatus. The earlier analysis of approximately 540 of the donors excluded some 15 rarely observed V segments, including chromosome 9 orphons, because counts were too low. HLA typing was unavailable for some donors at each locus, so association tests used only the typed subset. At a false discovery rate of 0.05, a later analysis linked fewer than 20,000 TCR beta sequences to specific HLA alleles. Some IMGT-functional V segments, including TRBV6-2 and TRBV6-3, could not be distinguished by the 87-base-pair reads and were therefore excluded. A further reported finding was that TCR beta sequences accurately predicted the HLA-A and HLA-B alleles for most subjects in the first cohort. The study gave a list of roughly 150 TCR beta chains associated with cytomegalovirus. Assigning TCR associations to individual alleles was difficult when HLA alleles, especially DR and DQ, strongly co-occurred. In a later analysis, several top co-occurrence clusters were reported to appear linked to parvovirus B19, influenza, CMV and Epstein-Barr virus. In a later analysis, the rate of TCR association differed among HLA loci, with DRB1 alleles having the most associated TCRs and HLA-C alleles having the fewest. A group of highly shared sequence variants was considered likely to be a technical artifact of the sequencing pipeline. According to the authors, the approach could potentially be generalized to other disease states and immunological phenotypes. An earlier analysis of approximately 590 of the donors showed that most TCR beta V segments appeared in productive rearrangements either about 87% or about 30% of the time, which broadly matched IMGT annotations. The classifier was reported to diagnose cytomegalovirus status with high specificity and sensitivity in both the original and validation cohorts. In vitro tests confirmed that three of the cytomegalovirus-associated TCR beta chains recognize cytomegalovirus antigens. Correlated functional status among segregating V segments might be attributable to linkage disequilibrium, but an unknown experimental factor could not be ruled out. In a later analysis, HLA-associated TCR beta chains were found to be more clonally expanded and to have lower generation probabilities than equally common non-associated chains. A later genetic analysis associated a missense DCLRE1C variant with V-gene and J-gene trimming of TCR beta chains, and an independent cohort replicated the association. In a later genetic analysis, fewer N-insertions in productive TCRs were reported among donors in an Asian-associated ancestry cluster than the 666-donor mean. Most CMV-associated TCR beta chains appeared to be HLA-restricted in a later analysis, and the HLA associations seemed to be driven largely by CMV exposure.

Worth noting for this clone: Its antigen has not been determined. Base qualities were left out, and no much larger clone turns up one base away. The same CDR3 can be traced to other DNA sequences in this sample.

The CDR1 and CDR2 encoded by the germline V gene are MRHNA and SNTAGT. Taken from cysteine to phenylalanine, the CDR3 has 14 residues. Only the CDR3 portion is preserved as DNA: 42 bases, with reading frame beginning at the first base. V is cut by 0 bases and J by 3 bases, and the space between the germline ends is 7 bases. The rearrangement joined TRBV6-4 to TRBJ2-3, with an unclear D gene assignment. Material: PBMCs. This TCR was sampled from a woman aged 18-29 years in good health and CMV-seronegative. The CDR3 corresponds to CASSDSAETDTQYF. The DNA sequence is as follows: TGTGCCAGCAGTGACTCGGCGGAAACAGATACGCAGTATTTT.